This T cell receptor (beta chain) was retrieved from a study of T cell changes during pregnancy in multiple sclerosis (dated by TCRdb to the late 2010s). About the investigation overall: The study looked at changes in the T cell repertoire across pregnancy in women with multiple sclerosis.

Worth noting for this clone: The antigen this receptor binds is unknown. Base-call qualities are not available, and no considerably larger clone is one nucleotide away.

The CDR3 has 16 amino acids, counting the end cysteine and phenylalanine. Only CDR3 DNA remains: 48 bases, in frame from the first base. At the junction V is shortened by 6 bases and J by 7 bases, with 21 bases in between. CDR1 is given as MNHEY and CDR2 as SMNVEV, both from the germline V gene (reference sequence). The receptor library was made with the immunoSEQ multiplex PCR assay. In its TCRdb copy, this immuneACCESS table keeps in-frame sequences only and misses some clones. Where compared with another copy, unresolved V genes explain less than half of these, and the others have no known cause. For this sample the table gives 56,000 or so clones, of which approximately 86% were detected only once. Jointly, the top ten make up about 0.41% of the sample.

The TCR originated in a female donor with multiple sclerosis, enrolled in a pregnancy study. Recombination connected TRBV27 to TRBJ2-2; tentative D gene TRBD2, with 6 bases matching. This specimen was CD4+ T cells from peripheral blood mononuclear cells, taken in the third trimester of pregnancy. The bases are TGTGCCAGCAGGGATAGGAGGGGCCGGGAAGGCGGGGAGCTGTTTTTT. Its protein product is CASRDRRGREGGELFF.